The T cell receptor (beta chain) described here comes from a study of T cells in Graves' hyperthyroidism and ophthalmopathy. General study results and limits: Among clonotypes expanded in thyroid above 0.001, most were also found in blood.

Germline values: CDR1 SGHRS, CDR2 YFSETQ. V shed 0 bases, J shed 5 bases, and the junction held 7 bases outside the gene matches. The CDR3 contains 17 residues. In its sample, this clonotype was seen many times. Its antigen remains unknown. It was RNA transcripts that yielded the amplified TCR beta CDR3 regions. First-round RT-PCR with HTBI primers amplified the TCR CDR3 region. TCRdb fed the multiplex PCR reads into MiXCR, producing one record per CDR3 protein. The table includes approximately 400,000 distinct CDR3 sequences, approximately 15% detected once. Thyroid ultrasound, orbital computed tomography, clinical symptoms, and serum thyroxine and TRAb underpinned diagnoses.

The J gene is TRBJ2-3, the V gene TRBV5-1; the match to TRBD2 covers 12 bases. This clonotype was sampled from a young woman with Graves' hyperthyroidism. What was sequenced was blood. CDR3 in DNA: TGCGCCAGCAGCTTGGATCTAGCGGGAGGGCAGGGAGATACGCAGTATTTT. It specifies CASSLDLAGGQGDTQYF.